Below are 17 T cell receptor beta chains sequenced from a single sample in a study of blood T cell repertoires in COVID-19. The method was immunoSEQ multiplex PCR; TCRdb's version includes in-frame clones alone and lacks a portion of them. Here the sample spans roughly 230,000 clones, around 90% being singletons. Sequenced input: peripheral blood. All receptors derive from a man aged 25-45 years with COVID-19, enrolled during active disease.

CDR3 in amino acids: CASSQDEAGYEQFF. The CDR3 bases are TGCGCCAGCAGCCAAGATGAGGCGGGATATGAGCAGTTCTTC. The chain links TRBV4-1 to TRBJ2-1; D is perhaps TRBD2 (6 bases). The CDR3 extends over 14 amino acids. Per the germline V gene, CDR1 is MGHRA and CDR2 is YSYEKL. The V and J ends lost 0 bases and 8 bases respectively, with 11 bases between them.

J is TRBJ1-5 and V is TRBV19; no definite D call. Germline CDR1 and CDR2: LNHDA and SQIVND (reference sequence). This CDR3 has 14 residues. Trimming removed 5 bases from V and 4 bases from J, with 12 bases in between. As DNA, the CDR3 is TGTGCCAGTAGTCAAGTAGAGCGGAATCAGCCCCAGCATTTT. It encodes CASSQVERNQPQHF.

V and J are TRBV10-1 and TRBJ2-2; the match to TRBD2 covers 8 bases. With 6 bases clipped from V and 8 bases from J, the junction kept 17 bases outside the gene matches. Per the germline V gene, CDR1 is WNHNN and CDR2 is SYGVQD (reference sequence). The length of the CDR3 is 17 residues. CDR3 residues: CASSPGWRGDLYGELFF. DNA for the CDR3: TGCGCCAGCAGCCCCGGCTGGCGGGGGGATCTTTATGGGGAGCTGTTTTTT.

V gene TRBV6-1 combines with J gene TRBJ1-6, with a tentative D call TRBD1 (6 bases). Germline V gene lookup returns CDR1 MNHNS and CDR2 SASEGT. V dropped 4 bases and J dropped 5 bases, with 15 bases sitting between them. This CDR3 has 16 amino acids. The CDR3 region has the DNA TGTGCCAGCAGTGTAGCGACAGGCTCGAATAATTCACCCCTCCACTTT. This sequence encodes CASSVATGSNNSPLHF.

CDR3 protein: CASSLEGAGEKLFF. The CDR3 DNA reads TGTGCCAGCAGCTTAGAGGGGGCTGGAGAAAAACTGTTTTTT. The genes are TRBV7-6 and TRBJ1-4; the match to TRBD1 covers 7 bases. Germline V CDR1 and CDR2: SGHVS, FNYEAQ. The V segment lost 1 base and the J segment 8 bases; nucleotides outside the gene matches: 4. This CDR3 region has 14 residues.

V and J are TRBV21-1 and TRBJ2-7; the listed D gene, TRBD2, was not tested against the DNA. TRBV21-1 is a recognized pseudogene. The CDR3 length is 16 residues. The CDR3, as DNA: TGTGCCAGCAGCCCCAGCCGCGGGAGGTACGCATACGAGCAGTACTTC. It is translated as CASSPSRGRYAYEQYF.

The chain is built from TRBV6-5 and TRBJ1-5; 8 bases line up with TRBD1. V dropped 5 bases and J dropped 2; count of bases not matched to a gene: 5. The CDR3 length is 15 residues. Germline V gives CDR1 MNHEY, CDR2 SVGAGI. The CDR3 loop is CASSRTTGGNQPQHF. As DNA, the CDR3 is TGTGCCAGCAGTCGCACGACAGGGGGCAATCAGCCCCAGCATTTT.

This sequence joins TRBV9 and TRBJ1-2, with 10 bases lining up with TRBD1. This CDR3 spans 16 amino acids. V shed 2 bases and J 3 bases; nucleotides not matched to a gene: 7. Germline assignment: CDR1 SGDLS and CDR2 YYNGEE. As DNA, the CDR3 is TGTGCCAGCAGCGTCGGGACAGGGGAGACGCACTATGGCTACACCTTC. Translating it yields CASSVGTGETHYGYTF.

The chain couples TRBV2 to TRBJ1-4, with 8 bases fitting TRBD1. Germline V gives CDR1 SNHLY, CDR2 FYNNEI. The CDR3 is made up of 16 amino acids. V lost 4 bases to trimming and J lost 0 bases; unmatched junction nucleotides: 4. For the CDR3, the DNA is TGTGCCAGCAGTGGTCAGGGGGCTGCAACTAATGAAAAACTGTTTTTT. It specifies CASSGQGAATNEKLFF. Using reference TRBV2 and TRBJ1-4 for the parts outside the CDR3, the full variable domain is EPEVTQTPSHQVTQMGQEVILRCVPISNHLYFYWYRQILGQKVEFLVSFYNNEISEKSEIFDDQFSVERPDGSNFTLKIRSTKLEDSAMYFCASSGQGAATNEKLFFGSGTQLSVL.

The gene calls are TRBV10-1 and TRBJ2-3, with 7 nucleotides matching TRBD2. Trimming removed 0 bases from V and 5 bases from J; junction bases left unmatched: 11. Germline CDR1 WNHNN, CDR2 SYGVQD (reference sequence). The length of the CDR3 is 17 residues. The CDR3 protein is CASSESRTRWEGDTQYF. The DNA for the CDR3 is TGCGCCAGCAGTGAGTCTAGGACACGATGGGAGGGAGATACGCAGTATTTT.

The chain uses TRBV3-1 (or the pseudogene TRBV3-2) and TRBJ2-3; 11 positions match TRBD2. Germline CDR1 reads LGHDT; CDR2 reads YNNKEL (reference sequence). With V trimmed by 1 base and J by 7 bases, 4 bases remained unmatched. This CDR3 region has 15 residues. CDR3: CASSQGSGGANTQYF. The CDR3 DNA is TGTGCCAGCAGCCAAGGTAGCGGGGGGGCAAATACGCAGTATTTT.

V and J are TRBV4-1 and TRBJ1-5, with D hard to call. Germline CDR1 and CDR2: MGHRA and YSYEKL. The CDR3 consists of 15 residues. Between the trimmed V and J ends, which lost 4 bases and 2 bases, there was a span of 12 bases. Written as DNA, the CDR3 is TGCGCCAGCAGCCTCGAGGCAAGTCGCAATCAGCCCCAGCATTTT. Residues: CASSLEASRNQPQHF.

The chain is built from TRBV9 and TRBJ2-5; 10 nucleotides line up with TRBD1. V was pared by 0 bases and J by 5 bases, with 13 bases of the junction left unmatched. There are 18 residues in the CDR3. Germline lookup yields CDR1 SGDLS and CDR2 YYNGEE. The CDR3: CASSVASPGTGVRETQYF. The CDR3 DNA is TGTGCCAGCAGCGTAGCTAGCCCAGGGACAGGGGTTAGGGAGACCCAGTACTTC.

The chain uses TRBV5-4 and TRBJ2-1; 13 bases are a match to TRBD2. Germline V gene lookup returns CDR1 SGHNT and CDR2 YYREEE (reference sequence). With 4 bases clipped from V and 6 bases from J, the junction kept 4 bases outside the gene matches. The CDR3 totals 15 residues. The CDR3 nucleotides are TGTGCCAGCAGCCGCACTAGCGGGGGGGCCAATGAGCAGTTCTTC. Protein product: CASSRTSGGANEQFF.

In its sample, this clone was seen a few times. The CDR3: CASSPGTVYGYTF. CDR3 bases: TGTGCCAGCAGTCCCGGGACAGTCTATGGCTACACCTTC. The chain employs TRBV12-3 or TRBV12-4 and TRBJ1-2, with 7 nucleotides matching TRBD1. V trimming: 5 bases; J trimming: 4 bases; junction bases outside the gene matches: 4. The CDR3 sequence is 13 residues long.

V is TRBV2 and J is TRBJ2-3, with 10 positions matching TRBD2. Germline CDR1 SNHLY, CDR2 FYNNEI. The junction had 11 bases not matched to a gene; V was cut back by 8 bases and J by 0 bases. The CDR3 has 17 residues. Written as DNA, the CDR3 is TGTGCCAGCTCCCTGGGAGCGGGGGGGCCTAGCACAGATACGCAGTATTTT. It translates to CASSLGAGGPSTDTQYF.

The chain couples TRBV18 to TRBJ1-5; D remains unclear. The CDR3 extends over 13 amino acids. Trimming pared 3 bases from V and 5 bases from J, leaving 8 bases between. Germline CDR1 is KGHSH and CDR2 is LQKENI. The DNA for the CDR3 is TGTGCCAGCTCACCGTTGGCAGATCAGCCCCAGCATTTT. It yields the protein CASSPLADQPQHF.